The 29 T cell receptor beta chains below were found in one sample sequenced in a study of cytomegalovirus exposure and HLA in healthy donors. Amplification used 60 Vbeta primers and 13 Jbeta primers. TCRdb keeps only in-frame clones here, not all; method: immunoSEQ multiplex PCR. Here the sample spans 100,000 to 130,000 clones, roughly 80% being singletons. Sequenced material: PBMCs. These TCRs come from a man aged 25-45 years in good health and CMV-seronegative.

The V call is TRBV5-6, the J call TRBJ1-2; TRBD1 agrees at 9 bases. CDR1 is SGHDT, CDR2 YYEEEE, per germline. This CDR3 has 16 residues. Germline trimming cut 4 bases from V and 8 bases from J; bases unmatched to any gene: 15. The CDR3 DNA reads TGTGCCAGCAGCCTTGCTCCGACAGGGGGGATGGGGGGCTACACCTTC. Amino acids: CASSLAPTGGMGGYTF.

The chain has TRBV4-1 and TRBJ2-7, with TRBD2 matching over 9 bases. Germline-derived CDR1 and CDR2 are MGHRA and YSYEKL. V lost 10 bases to trimming and J lost 5 bases; unmatched junction nucleotides: 15. The CDR3 length is 15 residues. CDR3 coding DNA: TGCGCCACCAAAATGGTCGGCGGGAGGGCCGACGAGCAGTACTTC. Its protein is CATKMVGGRADEQYF.

The genes are TRBV7-9 and TRBJ2-1; D unresolved. This CDR3 comprises 15 residues. Germline CDR1 SEHNR, CDR2 FQNEAQ (reference sequence). The V and J ends lost 7 bases and 8 bases respectively, with 21 bases between them. This CDR3 reads CASNFPRLGPYEQFF. The CDR3 DNA reads as TGTGCCAGCAACTTTCCGAGACTCGGCCCATATGAGCAGTTCTTC. The variable domain in full, with the rest retrieved from reference TRBV7-9 and TRBJ2-1, is DTGVSQNPRHKITKRGQNVTFRCDPISEHNRLYWYRQTLGQGPEFLTYFQNEAQLEKSRLLSDRFSAERPKGSFSTLEIQRTEQGDSAMYLCASNFPRLGPYEQFFGPGTRLTVL.

As to this clone: Mismatch with germline at one junction end may stem from a read error. Other DNA variants within this sample encode the same CDR3. CDR3 protein: CAWKGDREPYNSPLHF. CDR3 DNA sequence: TGTGCCTGGAAAGGCGACAGGGAACCCTATAATTCGCCCCTCCACTTT. The rearrangement joins TRBV30 to TRBJ1-6; 7 bases line up with TRBD1. Germline CDR1 is GTSNPN and CDR2 is SVGIG (reference sequence). The CDR3 is 16 residues long.

The chain carries TRBV2 and TRBJ1-2; unclear D gene. CDR1 SNHLY and CDR2 FYNNEI come from the germline V gene. The CDR3 covers 11 residues. The CDR3 nucleotides are TGTGCAGCAACAGCAAACTATGGCTACACCTTC. This sequence encodes CAATANYGYTF.

The chain uses TRBV5-8 and TRBJ2-1, with D tentatively TRBD2 (6 bases). V was cut by 2 bases and J by 0 bases, with 15 bases left in between. This CDR3 has 17 amino acids. Germline lookup yields CDR1 SGHTS and CDR2 YDEGEE. CDR3 amino acids: CASSFWGLAYSYNEQFF. The CDR3 bases are TGTGCCAGCAGCTTTTGGGGTCTAGCGTACTCCTACAATGAGCAGTTCTTC.

This rearrangement joins TRBV5-1 to TRBJ2-7, with no clear D. CDR3 length equals 13 residues. Germline lookup yields CDR1 SGHRS and CDR2 YFSETQ. V gave up 2 bases and J gave up 1 base, with 7 bases separating them. CDR3 in amino acids: CASSFPGSYEQYF. The CDR3 DNA reads TGCGCCAGCAGCTTCCCAGGATCCTACGAGCAGTACTTC.

The chain links TRBV5-1 to TRBJ2-7; D may be TRBD2 (6 bases). This CDR3 spans 16 amino acids. V dropped 4 bases and J dropped 0 bases, with 17 bases sitting between them. CDR1 is SGHRS and CDR2 is YFSETQ in the germline V gene. The DNA of the CDR3 is TGCGCCAGCAGCCCCCGAAGCGGGCCAAGCTCCTACGAGCAGTACTTC. This translates into CASSPRSGPSSYEQYF.

The V gene is TRBV18, the J gene TRBJ2-1, with D unresolved. Trimming left V 1 base short and J 5 bases short, with 9 bases between. This CDR3 is built from 14 residues. The germline gives CDR1 KGHSH, CDR2 LQKENI. The CDR3 coding sequence is TGTGCCAGCTCACCACAATACAGCAACAATGAGCAGTTCTTC. Translated: CASSPQYSNNEQFF.

The CDR3 DNA is TGTGCCAGCTCCCGGACTAGCGGGAGTGCAGAGACCCAGTACTTC. Protein product: CASSRTSGSAETQYF. The V and J genes are TRBV18 and TRBJ2-5; 13 positions agree with TRBD2. Unmatched junction bases numbered 5, after V lost 6 bases and J lost 4 bases. The CDR3 loop spans 15 amino acids. CDR1 KGHSH and CDR2 LQKENI come from the germline V gene.

This chain links TRBV7-2 with TRBJ1-5; 10 positions match TRBD1. CDR3 length: 17 residues. Germline CDR1 reads SGHTA; CDR2 reads FQGNSA. After removal of 0 bases from V and 2 bases from J, the junction contained 4 bases not matched to a gene. The CDR3 sequence is CASSLAWGTGGNQPQHF. CDR3 sequence (DNA): TGTGCCAGCAGCTTAGCGTGGGGGACAGGGGGCAATCAGCCCCAGCATTTT.

CDR3 sequence reads: CSVGTGCITEAFF. The CDR3 nucleotides read TGCAGCGTCGGGACAGGGTGTATCACTGAAGCTTTCTTT. The chain recombines TRBV29-1 with TRBJ1-1; TRBD1 agrees at 9 bases. The CDR3 length is 13 residues. V lost 6 bases and J lost 4; bases outside the gene matches: 6. The germline V gene encodes CDR1 SQVTM and CDR2 ANQGSEA.

This chain joins TRBV5-1 and TRBJ1-6, with a weak D call TRBD1 (6 bases). The CDR3 is 16 residues long. Germline loops: CDR1 SGHRS, CDR2 YFSETQ. V was clipped by 3 bases and J by 0 bases, with 10 bases between them. The CDR3 here is CASSWTEGSYNSPLHF. The DNA of the CDR3 is TGCGCCAGCAGCTGGACAGAGGGCTCCTATAATTCACCCCTCCACTTT.

The chain recombines TRBV7-9 with TRBJ2-3, with a tentative D call TRBD2 (6 bases). V lost 5 bases to trimming and J lost 10 bases, with 16 bases between them. CDR1 is SEHNR, CDR2 FQNEAQ, per germline (reference sequence). CDR3 length: 13 residues. The CDR3 is CASSTGAHGAQYF. CDR3 in DNA: TGTGCCAGCAGCACGGGAGCCCATGGGGCGCAGTATTTT.

This chain joins TRBV7-8 and TRBJ1-5, with D possibly TRBD1 on 6 matching bases. The CDR3 is 15 residues long. CDR1 and CDR2 from the germline V gene are SGHVS and FQNEAQ. With 0 bases removed from V and 4 bases from J, the gap between germline ends came to 10 bases. CDR3: CASSLARQGNQPQHF. The CDR3 coding sequence is TGTGCCAGCAGCTTAGCGCGGCAGGGGAATCAGCCCCAGCATTTT.

This sequence joins TRBV11-2 and TRBJ2-7; 7 bases are shared with TRBD2. Germline V lookup: CDR1 SGHAT, CDR2 FQNNGV. The CDR3 length is 14 residues. The ends lost 5 bases at V and 5 bases at J; junction bases unmatched: 9. CDR3 nucleotides: TGTGCCAGCAGCCTGACGGGGGGTTTAAACGAGCAGTACTTC. This gives the protein CASSLTGGLNEQYF. Full variable domain (rest looked up from reference TRBV11-2 and TRBJ2-7): EAGVAQSPRYKIIEKRQSVAFWCNPISGHATLYWYQQILGQGPKLLIQFQNNGVVDDSQLPKDRFSAERLKGVDSTLKIQPAKLEDSAVYLCASSLTGGLNEQYFGPGTRLTVT.

This clone was counted once. The J gene is TRBJ2-3, the V gene TRBV7-6, with 7 bases matching TRBD2. Germline CDR1 reads SGHVS; CDR2 reads FNYEAQ. V was pared by 1 base and J by 2 bases, with 9 bases of the junction left unmatched. The CDR3 has 17 amino acids. CDR3 DNA: TGTGCCAGCAGCTTAGAATATGCTAGCGGTTTCACAGATACGCAGTATTTT. Residues: CASSLEYASGFTDTQYF.

This rearrangement joins TRBV6-5 to TRBJ1-1; 9 bases match TRBD1. Germline lookup yields CDR1 MNHEY and CDR2 SVGAGI. The CDR3 is made up of 15 amino acids. V was clipped by 4 bases and J by 4 bases; unmatched bases: 7. The CDR3 coding sequence is TGTGCCAGCAGTTCCCCGACAGGGGGTTCCACTGAAGCTTTCTTT. Protein sequence: CASSSPTGGSTEAFF.

V and J are TRBV20-1 and TRBJ2-1; D is unclear. The CDR3 sequence is 11 residues long. Germline loops: CDR1 DFQATT, CDR2 SNEGSKA (reference sequence). The V end was cut by 0 bases, the J end by 9 bases, with 6 bases between. The DNA of the CDR3 is TGCAGTGCTAGAGATCTGAGTGAGCAGTTCTTC. Translated, it gives CSARDLSEQFF.

The chain couples TRBV6-1 to TRBJ1-4; D remains ambiguous. The CDR3 loop spans 12 amino acids. Trimming took 2 bases from V and 11 from J, leaving 9 bases between them. From germline, CDR1 is MNHNS and CDR2 SASEGT. The CDR3 sequence: CASSEPPHKLFF. The CDR3 nucleotides read TGTGCCAGCAGTGAACCCCCACATAAACTGTTTTTT.

The sample holds one count of this clone. The chain has TRBV28 and TRBJ2-5; D perhaps matches TRBD2 (5 bases). Trimming removed 6 bases from V and 5 bases from J, with 13 bases in between. Germline V gives CDR1 MDHEN, CDR2 SYDVKM. The CDR3 contains 13 residues. As DNA, the CDR3 is TGTGCCAGCAGAGGGCAGAGAGGGGAGACCCAGTACTTC. Translated, it gives CASRGQRGETQYF.

The chain combines TRBV6-5 with TRBJ2-7, with 8 bases lining up with TRBD2. The J segment lost 3 bases and the V segment lost 10 bases, leaving 11 bases of the junction unmatched. The germline gives CDR1 MNHEY, CDR2 SVGAGI. This CDR3 comprises 14 residues. For the CDR3, the DNA is TGTGCCACCCTCGGGGGGGCGAGGGGCTACGAGCAGTACTTC. Amino acid sequence: CATLGGARGYEQYF.

The chain joins TRBV9 to TRBJ2-7, with D possibly matching TRBD2 (6 bases). In germline, CDR1 is SGDLS, CDR2 YYNGEE. V was pared by 4 bases and J by 3 bases, with 14 bases between. There are 14 residues in the CDR3. CDR3 bases: TGTGCCAGCAGCAAGGGACTCCTCGACTACGAGCAGTACTTC. It codes for CASSKGLLDYEQYF.

The chain joins TRBV6-1 to TRBJ2-7, with D tentatively TRBD2 (6 bases). Germline V gene lookup returns CDR1 MNHNS and CDR2 SASEGT. There are 14 residues in the CDR3. The V gene lost 6 bases and the J gene lost 4 bases, with 16 bases spanning the gap. The CDR3 here is CASSPRDGGYEQYF. Written as DNA, the CDR3 is TGTGCCAGCAGCCCCCGGGACGGGGGTTACGAGCAGTACTTC.

V usage is TRBV30 and J usage is TRBJ1-5, with 9 bases lining up with TRBD1. The CDR3 contains 14 residues. CDR1 is GTSNPN, CDR2 SVGIG, per germline (reference sequence). J lost 6 bases, V lost 1 base, and 4 bases had no gene match. The CDR3 loop is CAWSGDRVSQPQHF. For the CDR3, the DNA is TGTGCCTGGAGTGGGGACAGGGTGAGTCAGCCCCAGCATTTT.

The rearrangement links TRBV7-8 to TRBJ2-5, with D unclear. Trimming shortened V by 5 bases and J by 5 bases, and 15 bases separated the two germline ends. The V gene's germline CDR1 is SGHVS and CDR2 FQNEAQ. The CDR3 has 14 residues. CDR3 sequence reads: CASSPEPHGETQYF. CDR3 nucleotides: TGTGCCAGCAGCCCCGAACCGCATGGCGAGACCCAGTACTTC.

The chain links TRBV6-5 to TRBJ2-7, with 9 bases matching TRBD2. V gave up 2 bases and J gave up 6 bases; unmatched junction bases: 11. Germline V gene data show CDR1 as MNHEY and CDR2 as SVGAGI. The CDR3 is 16 residues long. The CDR3 is CASSYGPSGKGGEQYF. The DNA for the CDR3 is TGTGCCAGCAGTTACGGACCTAGCGGGAAGGGAGGCGAGCAGTACTTC.

J is TRBJ2-3 and V is TRBV27, with unresolved D. Trimming cost V 2 bases and J 0 bases, with 9 bases left between them. Germline values: CDR1 MNHEY, CDR2 SMNVEV (reference sequence). The CDR3 is made up of 15 amino acids. In DNA form, the CDR3 reads TGTGCCAGCAGTTTAATCGCAGAAAGCACAGATACGCAGTATTTT. This gives the protein CASSLIAESTDTQYF.

The V gene is TRBV11-2, the J gene TRBJ1-1; D may be TRBD1 (5 bases). Germline V gene data show CDR1 as SGHAT and CDR2 as FQNNGV. The CDR3 length is 15 residues. The V and J ends lost 1 base and 3 bases respectively, with 12 bases between them. The DNA for the CDR3 is TGTGCCAGCAGCTTAGGTCCGCGGGGGGACACTGAAGCTTTCTTT. This translates into CASSLGPRGDTEAFF.